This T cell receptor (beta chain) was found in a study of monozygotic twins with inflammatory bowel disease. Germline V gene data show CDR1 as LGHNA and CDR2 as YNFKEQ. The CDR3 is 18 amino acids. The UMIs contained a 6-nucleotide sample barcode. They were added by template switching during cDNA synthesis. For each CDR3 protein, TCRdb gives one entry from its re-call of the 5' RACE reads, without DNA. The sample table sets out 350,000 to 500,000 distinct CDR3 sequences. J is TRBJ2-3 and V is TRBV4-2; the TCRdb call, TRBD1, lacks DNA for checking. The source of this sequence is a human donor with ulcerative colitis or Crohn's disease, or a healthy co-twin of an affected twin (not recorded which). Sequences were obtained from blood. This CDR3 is CASSQDPTGALGTDTQYF.